There are a few counts of the clone carrying this T cell receptor (beta chain). Its antigen is unidentified. The data originate from a study of blood T cells in healthy people across ages. General study points: Roughly linear declines in TCR beta diversity per million T cells occurred with age.

Trimming removed 7 bases from V and 3 bases from J; junction bases left unmatched: 9. Germline-derived CDR1 and CDR2 are SNHLY and FYNNEI. The CDR3 has 15 residues. The use of a sample-barcoded 5' primer and a J-beta primer mix characterized a second PCR of roughly 7 to 12 cycles. TCRdb re-analysed the 5' RACE reads in MiXCR, keeping a single row per CDR3 protein. Of around 800,000 distinct CDR3 sequences in the sample, about 53% were seen once. V and J are TRBV2 and TRBJ2-3; 8 bases are shared with TRBD2. Sequenced material: blood. This clonotype was sampled from an elderly man in good health. CDR3: CASTIRSGGTDTQYF. The CDR3, as DNA: TGTGCCAGCACCATCCGAAGCGGGGGAACAGATACGCAGTATTTT.